This T cell receptor (beta chain) was sequenced in a study of blood T cell repertoires in COVID-19. Study context: Italy, Spain and the United States were the sources of the convalescent and acute COVID-19 samples. PBMCs, B-cell-depleted T cells, or T cells were the source of the cDNA or gDNA that made up the material.

Original processing methods: Reference gene primers were amplified, and this amplification served to estimate nucleated cell counts. Method: immunoSEQ multiplex PCR; TCRdb's copy keeps in-frame clones and lacks some. The V and J calls and clone size are taken from that table; D and trimming were inferred from the DNA. The sample holds about 210,000 clones, 92% seen once. Germline values: CDR1 MNHEY, CDR2 SMNVEV (reference sequence). Trimming pared 5 bases from V and 0 bases from J, leaving 5 bases between. The CDR3 is made up of 13 amino acids. The sample comprised peripheral blood. The rearrangement links TRBV27 to TRBJ2-4, with D hard to call. This TCR came from a man aged 25-45 years with acute or convalescent COVID-19. This CDR3 reads CASSELAKNIQYF. The CDR3 DNA reads TGTGCCAGCAGTGAACTAGCCAAAAACATTCAGTACTTC.